Following are 9 T cell receptor beta chains from one sample sequenced in a study of blood T cells in healthy people across ages. With a J-beta primer mix and a sample-barcoded 5' primer, a second PCR ran roughly 6 to 11 cycles. TCRdb passed the 5' RACE reads through MiXCR, listing each CDR3 protein once. The repertoire has over 550,000 distinct CDR3 sequences, under 30% of them found once; the top ten carry more than 15%. Material: blood. Receptor source: a woman aged 80 or over in good health.

This clonotype was counted a few times. The chain is built from TRBV5-6 and TRBJ1-1; D is unresolved. Germline CDR1 reads SGHDT; CDR2 reads YYEEEE. The CDR3 covers 14 residues. V was pared by 0 bases and J by 3 bases, with 9 bases between. CDR3 coding DNA: TGTGCCAGCAGCTTGGGGACGAGGGACACTGAAGCTTTCTTT. It translates to CASSLGTRDTEAFF. The full variable domain, its missing parts supplied by reference TRBV5-6 and TRBJ1-1, is DAGVTQSPTHLIKTRGQQVTLRCSPKSGHDTVSWYQQALGQGPQFIFQYYEEEERQRGNFPDRFSGHQFPNYSSELNVNALLLGDSALYLCASSLGTRDTEAFFGQGTRLTVV.

This clonotype was detected a few times. This chain joins TRBV14 and TRBJ1-6; D may be TRBD1 (6 bases). Germline CDR1 is SGHDN and CDR2 is FVKESK. Trimming pared 4 bases from V and 0 bases from J, leaving 13 bases between. The length of the CDR3 is 17 residues. CDR3 in DNA: TGTGCCAGCAGCCCCCGACAGGATCGCTCCTATAATTCACCCCTCCACTTT. Amino acids: CASSPRQDRSYNSPLHF.

This clonotype was detected many times. The CDR3 protein is CASSVREVNYGYTF. CDR3 DNA sequence: TGTGCCAGCAGTGTCAGGGAAGTTAACTATGGCTACACCTTC. The chain links TRBV7-9 to TRBJ1-2; a possible D gene is TRBD1 (5 bases). Trimming pared 6 bases from V and 1 base from J, leaving 12 bases between. Per the germline V gene, CDR1 is SEHNR and CDR2 is FQNEAQ (reference sequence). This CDR3 comprises 14 residues.

V is TRBV20-1 and J is TRBJ2-7; 9 bases line up with TRBD1. There are 15 residues in the CDR3. Unmatched junction bases numbered 8, after V lost 1 base and J lost 4 bases. Germline CDR1 is DFQATT and CDR2 is SNEGSKA (reference sequence). The CDR3 region is CSARVSGQGKYEQYF. The DNA for the CDR3 is TGCAGTGCTAGAGTCTCGGGACAGGGTAAATACGAGCAGTACTTC.

This clonotype has just a few counts. This may be a read error, as it is one base from a much larger clone. The genes are TRBV5-1 and TRBJ1-2; D unresolved. Germline V lookup: CDR1 SGHRS, CDR2 YFSETQ. Trimming removed 3 bases from V and 8 bases from J, with 17 bases in between. This CDR3 is 14 amino acids long. As DNA, the CDR3 is TGCGCCAGCAGCTGGGCAACCCCGACGCCGGGCTACACCTTC. Its translation: CASSWATPTPGYTF.

Comments on this clonotype: Just one base apart from a much larger clone, this may be a read error. The J gene is TRBJ1-2, the V gene TRBV7-3; D is uncertain. Germline assignment: CDR1 SGHTA and CDR2 FQGTGA. The CDR3 consists of 16 residues. The CDR3 DNA reads TGTGCCAGCAGCTTAACCCGTGTGGGCAGCAACTATGGCCACACCTTC. This encodes CASSLTRVGSNYGHTF.

The chain combines TRBV28 with TRBJ1-6; no firm D call. V shed 3 bases and J shed 0 bases, with 9 bases lying between them. The CDR3 is 16 amino acids. Germline V lookup: CDR1 MDHEN, CDR2 SYDVKM. The CDR3 sequence: CASSFSGSSYNSPLHF. The CDR3 DNA follows: TGTGCCAGCAGTTTTTCTGGGAGCTCCTATAATTCACCCCTCCACTTT.

The chain combines TRBV27 with TRBJ2-7, with TRBD1 matching 7 bases. CDR1 is MNHEY and CDR2 is SMNVEV in the germline V gene (reference sequence). V shed 3 bases, J shed 7 bases, and the junction held 12 bases outside the gene matches. The CDR3 is 15 residues long. CDR3 sequence (DNA): TGTGCCAGCAGTTTGAGGGGGCGCGAAAACAATGAGCAGTACTTC. It codes for CASSLRGRENNEQYF.

Note on this clonotype: This may come from a read error, since a much larger clone is one base off. The chain is built from TRBV10-3 and TRBJ1-1; D possibly corresponds to TRBD1 (6 bases). Germline values: CDR1 ENHRY, CDR2 SYGVKD. The CDR3 runs to 15 residues. The CDR3 coding sequence is TGTGCCGTCAGACGAAAAGGGGGAGGGAGCACTGAAGCTTTCTTT. This sequence encodes CAVRRKGGGSTEAFF.